This T cell receptor (beta chain) was sequenced during a study of shared clonotypes between healthy human individuals. All participating donors were Caucasian adults from Nashville, Tennessee. Data came from immunoSEQ multiplex PCR; TCRdb stores just in-frame clones and leaves some out. The repertoire consists of millions of clones, with 90% to 95% occurring once and the leading ten covering under 0.45%. This TCR derives from a man younger than 35 in good health. Some clones in this sample may be carry-over from other donors' samples. Sequences were obtained from naive CD4+ T cells from PBMCs. Subset reported: CD45RA+ positively selected.

The CDR3 loop reads CASSLLGGVGETQYF. CDR3 nucleotides: TGTGCCAGCAGCTTACTCGGGGGCGTGGGAGAGACCCAGTACTTC. The chain employs TRBV7-2 and TRBJ2-5, with D perhaps TRBD1 or TRBD2 (6 bases each). The CDR3 runs to 15 residues. Germline CDR1 reads SGHTA; CDR2 reads FQGNSA. V lost 2 bases and J 4 bases, leaving 14 bases between the germline ends.